Listed below are T cell receptor beta chains from one sample, sequenced in a study of CD8+CD57+ T cells in acquired aplastic anemia. TCRdb processed the reads anew with MiXCR; each CDR3 protein has one entry. The sample has some 150,000 distinct CDR3 sequences, 71% seen once. The sample comprised sorted CD4+, CD8+, or CD8+CD57+ T cells (not recorded which) from PBMCs. The origin of the receptors is a human donor with aplastic anemia. Both conserved end residues are part of each CDR3. A D gene is named only where the DNA matches it firmly. Rows may omit the clone size; those that give it use once, few, many or a size class.

V	D	J	size	DNA	CDR3
TRBV14	NA	TRBJ2-7	few	TGTGCCAGCAGCCAAGTTTACGAGCAGTACTTC	CASSQVYEQYF
TRBV5-6	NA	TRBJ2-3	NA	TGTGCCAGCAGCTCCGGGGCTGCAGATACGCAGTATTTT	CASSSGAADTQYF
TRBV7-9	NA	TRBJ2-5	few	TGTGCCAGCAGCCTTACACAGGTCTTCCAAGAGACCCAGTACTTC	CASSLTQVFQETQYF
TRBV28	TRBD1	TRBJ2-5	NA	TGTGCCAGCAGTTATGACAGGGGGTTCCAAGAGACCCAGTACTTC	CASSYDRGFQETQYF
TRBV29-1	TRBD2	TRBJ2-3	NA	TGCAGCGTTGAAAAAGCGGGACTCACAGATACGCAGTATTTT	CSVEKAGLTDTQYF
TRBV10-3	NA	TRBJ2-3	once	TGTGCCAGCAGTGAATTGGCACGCACAGATACGCAGTATTTT	CASSELARTDTQYF
TRBV6-5	NA	TRBJ1-1	many	TGTGCCAGCAGAATTGGAGGGTTGGGGTTGGCTTTCTTT	CASRIGGLGLAFF
TRBV2	NA	TRBJ2-5	NA	TGTGCCAGCAAAGAACGGGGGCCGGTTCAAGAGACCCAGTACTTC	CASKERGPVQETQYF
TRBV7-9	TRBD2	TRBJ2-7	few	TGTGCCAGCAGCTCTAGCGGGAGTCAGTACGAGCAGTACTTC	CASSSSGSQYEQYF
TRBV20-1	NA	TRBJ1-1	NA	TGCAGTGCTAGGTTGAACACTGAAGCTTTCTTT	CSARLNTEAFF
TRBV29-1	NA	TRBJ2-2	NA	TGCAGCGTTTTGACCGGGGAGCTGTTTTTT	CSVLTGELFF
TRBV9	TRBD1	TRBJ2-7	few	TGTGCCAGCAGCGGTGGGGGGACAGGGGTTTTCTTC	CASSGGGTGVFF
TRBV5-1	NA	TRBJ2-7	many	TGCGCCAGCAGCCCCCACTACGAGCAGTACTTC	CASSPHYEQYF
TRBV5-6	NA	TRBJ2-5	NA	TGTGCCAGCAGCTTCGGGGAACAAGAGACCCAGTACTTC	CASSFGEQETQYF
TRBV7-3	NA	TRBJ2-2	NA	TGTGCCAGCAGCCTCGGGGGAAGCACCGGGGAGCTGTTTTTT	CASSLGGSTGELFF
TRBV19	NA	TRBJ2-7	NA	TGTGCCAGTAGTGCCCCGCTGGGGGGGGGCAGGGGCTACGAGCAGTACTTC	CASSAPLGGGRGYEQYF
TRBV7-3	TRBD1	TRBJ2-5	NA	TGTGCCAGCAGCTTAACCGGGACAGGAGAGACCCAGTACTTC	CASSLTGTGETQYF
TRBV24-1	NA	TRBJ1-5	NA	TGTGCCACCAGTGATGGTCCCTACTATCAGCCCCAGCATTTT	CATSDGPYYQPQHF
TRBV20-1	NA	TRBJ1-4	NA	TGCAGTGCTAGTCGGCAGGGAGCCGGAAAACTGTTTTTT	CSASRQGAGKLFF
TRBV7-9	NA	TRBJ2-1	NA	TGTGCCAGCAGCCCCAGTCCCCATGAGCAGTTCTTC	CASSPSPHEQFF
TRBV20-1	TRBD2	TRBJ2-7	few	TGCAGTGCTAGAGCGGCTAGCGGGAGCTACGAGCAGTACTTC	CSARAASGSYEQYF
TRBV29-1	TRBD2	TRBJ2-3	few	TGCAGCGCCAGAGCGGGGGGAAGCACAGATACGCAGTATTTT	CSARAGGSTDTQYF
TRBV4-1	NA	TRBJ1-5	NA	TGCGCCAGCAGCCAAGGATCAGGGGAGACTCAGCCCCAGCATTTT	CASSQGSGETQPQHF
TRBV7-9	NA	TRBJ1-2	NA	TGCGCCAGCAGCCAAGATGGTAACAGGCTGAATGGCTACACCTTC	CASSQDGNRLNGYTF
TRBV7-8	TRBD1	TRBJ2-7	few	TGTGCCAGCAGCCGGACAGGGGGCTACGAGCAGTACTTC	CASSRTGGYEQYF
TRBV20-1	TRBD2	TRBJ2-1	many	TGCAGTGCCAGGGGACTAGCGGGAAATGAGCAGTTCTTC	CSARGLAGNEQFF
TRBV18	TRBD2	TRBJ2-1	many	TGTGCCAGCTCACCGGAACTAGCGGGGGGGCCCTTTGATGCAAATGAGCAGTTCTTC	CASSPELAGGPFDANEQFF
TRBV19	TRBD1	TRBJ2-7	NA	TGTGCCAGTAGTGCGACAGGGCGATCCTACGAGCAGTACTTC	CASSATGRSYEQYF
TRBV10-1	NA	TRBJ2-2	few	TGCGCCAGCAGTGAGTCGTCGACTTCTGGTGGCACCGGGGAGCTGTTTTTT	CASSESSTSGGTGELFF
TRBV30	NA	TRBJ2-2	once	TGTGCCTGGAGTTTTACCGGGGAGCTGTTTTTT	CAWSFTGELFF
TRBV24-1	NA	TRBJ2-1	few	TGTGCCACCAGTGATTTCCCACCGGGACGGCCTTTGAATGAGCAGTTCTTC	CATSDFPPGRPLNEQFF
TRBV29-1	TRBD2	TRBJ2-1	few	TGCAGCGTTGGCGGGAGGGTGAGCTACAATGAGCAGTTCTTC	CSVGGRVSYNEQFF
TRBV29-1	TRBD1	TRBJ2-5	NA	TGCAGCGTTGATGGCATCAGGGGGCAGCTTGAGACCCAGTACTTC	CSVDGIRGQLETQYF
TRBV2	TRBD2	TRBJ2-1	NA	TGTGCCAGCGGACTAGCGGTTGAGCAGTTCTTC	CASGLAVEQFF
TRBV7-4	TRBD2	TRBJ2-5	NA	TGTGCCAGCAGCTGGACTAGCGGGGGGCCAAGGGAGACCCAGTACTTC	CASSWTSGGPRETQYF
TRBV20-1	NA	TRBJ1-6	few	TGCAGTGCTGTACAGGGTACGAATTCACCCCTCCACTTT	CSAVQGTNSPLHF
TRBV20-1	NA	TRBJ1-2	NA	TGCAGTGCTCCCCGGGACATATGGGGCTACACCTTC	CSAPRDIWGYTF
TRBV5-5	NA	TRBJ1-6	few	TGTGCCAGCAGCTTGAGGCAGGGACTGGATTCACCCCTCCACTTT	CASSLRQGLDSPLHF
TRBV19	NA	TRBJ1-5	once	TGTGCCAGTAGTATAGATCCCGTAATCAATCAGCCCCAGCATTTT	CASSIDPVINQPQHF
TRBV11-1	NA	TRBJ1-5	NA	TGTGCCAGCAGCTTAGGGACCAAAGCCCAGCATTTT	CASSLGTKAQHF
TRBV5-5	NA	TRBJ2-2	once	TGTGCCAGCAGCTTGGCCGGGGCAGACGGCGGGGAGCTGTTTTTT	CASSLAGADGGELFF
TRBV3-1	NA	TRBJ2-1	NA	TGTGCCAGCAGCCAACCGGGGGCAGGCTACAATGAGCAGTTCTTC	CASSQPGAGYNEQFF
TRBV9	NA	TRBJ1-6	NA	TGTGCCAGCAGCGTAGAAGGGGCCAATTCACCCCTCCACTTT	CASSVEGANSPLHF
TRBV10-3	TRBD1	TRBJ2-7	NA	TGTGCCATCAGAAGGACAGGGAGATCCTACGAGCAGTACTTC	CAIRRTGRSYEQYF
TRBV10-2	NA	TRBJ2-5	NA	TGCGCCAGCACCATAGGGGGGGTCAAGACCCAGTACTTC	CASTIGGVKTQYF
TRBV19	TRBD2	TRBJ2-3	NA	TGTGCCAGTAGTATACGGGGGGGGACAGATACGCAGTATTTT	CASSIRGGTDTQYF
TRBV7-9	NA	TRBJ2-1	NA	TGTGCCAGCAGCTTAGGGCAGTTTAATGAGCAGTTCTTC	CASSLGQFNEQFF
TRBV4-1	NA	TRBJ2-6	NA	TGCGCCAGCAGCCCCCTGCTCCCTGGGGCCAACGTCCTGACTTTC	CASSPLLPGANVLTF
TRBV7-8	NA	TRBJ2-7	NA	TGTGCCAGCAGCTCGGGACGGACCCCCTACGAGCAGTACTTC	CASSSGRTPYEQYF
TRBV5-5	NA	TRBJ2-3	NA	TGTGCCAGCAGCTTGGCGGGAGCTCTGAGCGATACGCAGTATTTT	CASSLAGALSDTQYF
TRBV5-1	NA	TRBJ2-7	NA	TGCGCCAGCAGGTTGGAGGCTCCGGACGAGCAGTACTTC	CASRLEAPDEQYF
TRBV7-6	NA	TRBJ1-1	NA	TGTGCCAGCGGCTTAGTCCCAAAAGGAAGAGCCTTCTTT	CASGLVPKGRAFF
TRBV20-1	NA	TRBJ2-5	NA	TGCAGTGCTAGAGACGGCTTAGGGGGACGGGAGACCCAGTACTTC	CSARDGLGGRETQYF